These 3 T cell receptor beta chains came from one sample sequenced in a study of T-cell memory formation after mild COVID-19. TCRdb processed the 5' RACE reads anew with MiXCR; each CDR3 protein has one entry. The sample yields 250,000 to 300,000 distinct CDR3 sequences, around 15% seen once. Sequenced: PBMCs or a T cell subset sorted from them (not recorded which). These receptors were collected from a man aged 18 to 30 who had mild COVID-19 (a few samples of this study predate the infection). Cell type and time point are not known.

The V and J genes are TRBV12-3 or TRBV12-4 and TRBJ2-7; possible D gene TRBD1, 5 bases. Trimming stripped 1 base from V and 2 bases from J, with 9 bases between. The CDR3 sequence is 14 residues long. CDR3 amino acids: CASSLEPGTYEQYF. The CDR3 DNA sequence: TGTGCCAGCAGTTTAGAACCAGGGACCTACGAGCAGTACTTC.

The CDR3 is CSVEHNEQFF. As DNA, the CDR3 is TGCAGCGTTGAACACAATGAGCAGTTCTTC. The chain links TRBV29-1 to TRBJ2-1; no clear D. Germline V CDR1 and CDR2: SQVTM, ANQGSEA. Trimming cost V 2 bases and J 5 bases, with 1 base left between them. The CDR3 is 10 amino acids.

Only a few counts were recorded for this clonotype. The rearrangement uses TRBV19 and TRBJ2-5; tentatively, D is TRBD1 (6 bases). The germline V gene encodes CDR1 LNHDA and CDR2 SQIVND (reference sequence). Trimming left V 4 bases short and J 2 bases short, with 17 bases between. This CDR3 has 16 amino acids. CDR3 nucleotide sequence: TGTGCCAGTAGTAATGGGGCAGGGGCGAATCAAGAGACCCAGTACTTC. Protein sequence: CASSNGAGANQETQYF.